The sequence of this TCR beta chain was determined in a study of shared clonotypes between healthy human individuals. A CD45RA-negative memory subset and a CD45RA+ naive subset were separated from the CD4+ cells. There are a few counts of this clone. The antigen is unknown. The CDR3 consists of 14 residues. V lost 4 bases, J lost 5 bases, and 13 bases lay in between. Germline CDR1 is SGHNT and CDR2 is YYREEE (reference sequence). Assay: immunoSEQ multiplex PCR; the TCRdb copy retains only in-frame clones and omits some. The data contain about 710,000 clones, approximately 73% of them singletons. Points from the study as a whole: Generally, estimated richness proved larger in naive subsets than it did in memory subsets. Sampling covered nothing but blood. Tissue TCR repertoires likely differ from those found in blood.

The sequence was collected from a woman between 25 and 40 years old in good health. The chain has TRBV5-4 and TRBJ1-3; no clear D. The specimen was memory CD4+ T cells sorted from blood. Noted subset: CD45RA-negative fraction. The CDR3 DNA is TGTGCCAGCAGCAGCAGTAGATCCAGAAACACCATATATTTT. Translation: CASSSSRSRNTIYF.